This T cell receptor beta chain was sequenced in a study of memory CD4+ T cells and cytomegalovirus serostatus. Single viable CD3+CD4+CD8-CD45RO+ cells were sorted as the memory CD4+ T cells. The protocol was immunoSEQ multiplex PCR, while the TCRdb copy is restricted to in-frame clones and leaves out a portion. The sample has about 64,000 clones, 75% to 80% seen once. CDR3 length: 14 amino acids. In germline, CDR1 is SGHRS, CDR2 YFSETQ. Trimming removed 7 bases at V and 1 base at J, with 12 bases between. The sequence derives from an adult in good health and CMV-seronegative. The chain links TRBV5-1 to TRBJ2-1, with D perhaps matching TRBD2 (5 bases). Sequences were obtained from memory CD4+ T cells from blood. In DNA form, the CDR3 reads TGCGCCAGCGGCTCGGGATCTTCCTACAATGAGCAGTTCTTC. Amino acids: CASGSGSSYNEQFF.